This passage covers 21 T cell receptor beta chains from one sample sequenced in a study of technical replicates of blood from several donors. TCRdb's copy holds only in-frame clones and misses some; the assay was immunoSEQ multiplex PCR. Of approximately 80,000 clones in the sample, 95% to 98% were seen once. Sequencing was done on a sample of T cells isolated from PBMCs. The receptors here all came from a human donor in good health.

CDR3 loop: CASRHGQDSYGYTF. In DNA form, the CDR3 reads TGTGCCAGCAGACACGGACAGGATTCCTATGGCTACACCTTC. J is TRBJ1-2 and V is TRBV6-1, with TRBD1 matching over 7 bases. With V trimmed by 6 bases and J by 4 bases, 8 bases remained unmatched. This CDR3 contains 14 residues. Germline V gives CDR1 MNHNS, CDR2 SASEGT.

This clone was seen only once. The chain links TRBV27 to TRBJ2-7; D perhaps matches TRBD1 (6 bases). Trimming removed 1 base at V and 4 bases at J, with 11 bases between. The CDR3 contains 14 residues. Per the germline V gene, CDR1 is MNHEY and CDR2 is SMNVEV (reference sequence). The CDR3 reads CASSLFNRGYEQYF. The CDR3 coding sequence is TGTGCCAGCAGTTTATTTAATAGGGGGTACGAGCAGTACTTC.

The chain has TRBV7-3 and TRBJ1-1; D not resolved. The CDR3 has 13 residues. Germline assignment: CDR1 SGHTA and CDR2 FQGTGA. V was shortened by 5 bases and J by 5 bases, with 12 bases between the two germline ends. CDR3 in amino acids: CASSPRGKTEAFF. Here the CDR3 DNA reads TGTGCCAGCAGCCCGAGAGGTAAAACTGAAGCTTTCTTT.

This chain uses TRBV28 with TRBJ2-7, with D possibly being TRBD2 (6 bases). This CDR3 is built from 14 residues. Germline values: CDR1 MDHEN, CDR2 SYDVKM. Trimming stripped 3 bases from V and 1 base from J, with 10 bases between. The DNA for the CDR3 is TGTGCCAGCAGTTTGGCGGGGACTTCCTACGAGCAGTACTTC. Translated, it gives CASSLAGTSYEQYF.

The J gene is TRBJ1-2, the V gene TRBV5-1, with D uncertain. V was trimmed by 0 bases and J by 7 bases, leaving 10 bases between them. The CDR3 covers 13 residues. Germline-derived CDR1 and CDR2 are SGHRS and YFSETQ. Here the CDR3 DNA reads TGCGCCAGCAGCTTGGGCTCAGGCAGTGGCTACACCTTC. Protein sequence: CASSLGSGSGYTF.

In this sample, this clone turned up once. The chain couples TRBV30 to TRBJ1-4; 8 bases align to TRBD1. This CDR3 region has 20 residues. Germline-derived CDR1 and CDR2 are GTSNPN and SVGIG (reference sequence). Germline trimming cut 1 base from V and 6 bases from J; bases unmatched to any gene: 22. CDR3: CAWSGRTGFVPFPPYEKLFF. CDR3 nucleotides: TGTGCCTGGAGTGGCAGGACAGGGTTTGTACCCTTTCCTCCATATGAAAAACTGTTTTTT. The full variable domain, with the rest looked up from reference TRBV30 and TRBJ1-4, is SQTIHQWPATLVQPVGSPLSLECTVEGTSNPNLYWYRQAAGRGLQLLFYSVGIGQISSEVPQNLSASRPQDRQFILSSKKLLLSDSGFYLCAWSGRTGFVPFPPYEKLFFGSGTQLSVL.

The chain carries TRBV27 and TRBJ2-7, with 7 bases that match TRBD1. Germline-derived CDR1 and CDR2 are MNHEY and SMNVEV (reference sequence). V trimming: 6 bases; J trimming: 6 bases; junction bases outside the gene matches: 11. CDR3 size: 14 residues. For the CDR3, the DNA is TGTGCCAGCAGCGCCTATCAGACAGGGCTCGAGCAGTACTTC. Encoded protein: CASSAYQTGLEQYF.

J is TRBJ1-3 and V is TRBV11-2, with D perhaps TRBD1 (6 bases). Trimming cost V 5 bases and J 0 bases, with 20 bases left between them. The length of the CDR3 is 18 residues. The germline CDR1 and CDR2 sequences are SGHAT and FQNNGV. The CDR3 nucleotides are TGTGCCAGCAGCCCCGGCTTTGTGGGGGCCGGCTCTGGAAACACCATATATTTT. Protein sequence: CASSPGFVGAGSGNTIYF.

The chain couples TRBV27 to TRBJ2-2; D possibly corresponds to TRBD1 (6 bases). The V end was cut by 9 bases, the J end by 5 bases, with 10 bases between. CDR1 is MNHEY, CDR2 SMNVEV, per germline (reference sequence). The CDR3 contains 12 residues. Here the CDR3 reads CASSQGTGELFF. The CDR3 DNA reads TGTGCCAGTTCTCAGGGGACCGGGGAGCTGTTTTTT.

This clone has just one count. The chain recombines TRBV18 with TRBJ1-4, with D perhaps TRBD1 (6 bases). This CDR3 contains 14 residues. The V gene's germline CDR1 is KGHSH and CDR2 LQKENI. Between the trimmed V and J ends, which lost 8 bases and 5 bases, there was a span of 15 bases. This CDR3 reads CASGGGAGNEKLFF. In DNA, the CDR3 is TGTGCCAGCGGCGGGGGCGCGGGAAATGAAAAACTGTTTTTT.

The chain uses TRBV2 and TRBJ2-5, with D perhaps TRBD2 (6 bases). Germline-derived CDR1 and CDR2 are SNHLY and FYNNEI. V was shortened by 10 bases and J by 5 bases, with 14 bases between the two germline ends. There are 12 residues in the CDR3. The CDR3 is CATSRGRETQYF. In DNA form, the CDR3 reads TGTGCCACTTCACGAGGGAGGGAGACCCAGTACTTC.

The V call is TRBV7-7, the J call TRBJ2-2; D perhaps matches TRBD2 (6 bases). CDR1 SSHAT and CDR2 FNYEAQ come from the germline V gene (reference sequence). Trimming removed 1 base at V and 7 bases at J, with 13 bases between. The CDR3 covers 15 residues. This CDR3 is CASSLGGTGSGELFF. As DNA, the CDR3 is TGTGCCAGCAGCTTAGGGGGGACCGGGAGCGGGGAGCTGTTTTTT.

This clone was observed a few times. The V and J genes are TRBV29-1 and TRBJ1-1; D unresolved. Trimming shortened V by 3 bases and J by 4 bases, and 9 bases separated the two germline ends. Germline CDR1 and CDR2: SQVTM and ANQGSEA. CDR3 length: 12 residues. DNA for the CDR3: TGCAGCGTTGATGCGGGAGGCACTGAAGCTTTCTTT. Translation: CSVDAGGTEAFF. Full variable domain (remainder filled in from reference TRBV29-1 and TRBJ1-1): SAVISQKPSRDICQRGTSLTIQCQVDSQVTMMFWYRQQPGQSLTLIATANQGSEATYESGFVIDKFPISRPNLTFSTLTVSNMSPEDSSIYLCSVDAGGTEAFFGQGTRLTVV.

This sequence joins TRBV7-6 and TRBJ1-2; 11 bases match TRBD1. The CDR3 loop spans 17 amino acids. V lost 3 bases and J lost 8; bases outside the gene matches: 14. Germline loops: CDR1 SGHVS, CDR2 FNYEAQ. The CDR3 bases are TGTGCCAGCAGCTTTGGACAGGGGGCTTTTTATGGTCGGGGCTACACCTTC. It translates to CASSFGQGAFYGRGYTF.

The V call is TRBV5-4, the J call TRBJ2-2; D perhaps matches TRBD2 (5 bases). The CDR3 loop spans 15 amino acids. Trimming took 4 bases from V and 0 from J, leaving 10 bases between them. CDR1 is SGHNT and CDR2 is YYREEE in the germline V gene (reference sequence). CDR3 in DNA: TGTGCCAGCAGCCCGGGGTTCGCGAACACCGGGGAGCTGTTTTTT. It is translated as CASSPGFANTGELFF.

The CDR3 nucleotides are TGTGCCAGCAGTGTATACTTCCTGAACACCGGGGAGCTGTTTTTT. Protein sequence: CASSVYFLNTGELFF. This sequence joins TRBV6-1 and TRBJ2-2; D is ambiguous. This CDR3 is built from 15 residues. CDR1 is MNHNS and CDR2 is SASEGT in the germline V gene. V was trimmed by 4 bases and J by 1 base, leaving 10 bases between them.

The chain has TRBV4-2 and TRBJ1-4, with 10 bases matching TRBD1. The CDR3 length is 18 residues. Trimming cost V 0 bases and J 4 bases; bases outside gene matches: 8. The germline CDR1 and CDR2 sequences are LGHNA and YNFKEQ. The DNA for the CDR3 is TGTGCCAGCAGCCAAGAAGGAAGGGACAGGGGCCGTAATGAAAAACTGTTTTTT. It specifies CASSQEGRDRGRNEKLFF.

In nucleotides, the CDR3 is TGTGCCAGCCGCGGAGCAGGGCGGAACACCGGGGAGCTGTTTTTT. This sequence encodes CASRGAGRNTGELFF. The chain carries TRBV28 and TRBJ2-2, with D possibly TRBD1 on 5 matching bases. CDR3 length: 15 amino acids. Per germline, CDR1 MDHEN and CDR2 SYDVKM. The V end was cut by 8 bases, the J end by 1 base, with 14 bases between.

This chain uses TRBV7-2 with TRBJ2-5; D might be TRBD2 (5 bases). CDR1 and CDR2 (germline): SGHTA, FQGNSA. V was pared by 4 bases and J by 2 bases, with 8 bases between. The CDR3 totals 13 residues. In DNA form, the CDR3 reads TGTGCCAGCAGCTCCGAGGGACAAGAGACCCAGTACTTC. Translated, it gives CASSSEGQETQYF.

The chain couples TRBV5-5 to TRBJ2-3, with D maybe TRBD1 (6 bases). This CDR3 is built from 15 residues. With 4 bases removed from V and 2 bases from J, the gap between germline ends came to 14 bases. Per the germline V gene, CDR1 is SGHKS and CDR2 is YYEKEE (reference sequence). CDR3 coding DNA: TGTGCCAGCAGCCCGGCTTACAGGGACACAGATACGCAGTATTTT. The encoded protein is CASSPAYRDTDTQYF.

The rearrangement joins TRBV5-5 to TRBJ1-5, with 9 bases aligning to TRBD1. CDR1 is SGHKS, CDR2 YYEKEE, per germline (reference sequence). This CDR3 has 14 residues. Germline trimming cut 4 bases from V and 7 bases from J; bases unmatched to any gene: 6. CDR3 loop: CASSPGTGWQPQHF. In DNA, the CDR3 is TGTGCCAGCAGCCCTGGGACAGGGTGGCAGCCCCAGCATTTT.